This TCR beta chain was obtained from a study of T-cell reconstitution after alpha-beta-depleted transplantation in children (dated by TCRdb to the mid-2010s). Some background on the complete study: The study quantitatively tracked T-cell immune reconstitution after TCRalphabeta/CD19-depleted allogeneic hematopoietic cell transplantation in children using TCR repertoire profiling.

This clonotype has a count of ten or more. Its antigen remains unidentified. Base-call qualities are not available, and no considerably larger clone is one nucleotide away. The receptor library was made with PCR. This sample was sequenced with an Illumina HiSeq 2500. TCR library preparation used molecular barcoding, with unique molecular identifiers applied to normalize quantification of the TCRbeta repertoire. TCRdb trimmed public reads at Q25 via fastp, called clones via MiXCR and kept in-frame beta chains. CDR3 protein duplicates are merged, each entry listing the most common genes and DNA. A total of approximately 350,000 distinct CDR3 sequences appear in this sample, over 9% of them only once. The leading ten clones occupy more than 2% of the sample. Here the sequenced sample was PBMCs from the stem cell graft donor, taken from the stem cell graft. The receptor comes from a human donor who donated a stem cell graft to a child with acute lymphoblastic leukemia.

The CDR3 protein: CASSRQGGGYEQYF. The bases are TGTGCCAGCAGTCGCCAGGGTGGCGGGTACGAGCAGTACTTC. The rearrangement joined TRBV2 to TRBJ2-7, with the D gene tentatively TRBD1 or TRBD2, based on 5 matching bases in each. From its cysteine to its phenylalanine, the CDR3 spans 14 amino acids. Left in the record is the CDR3 DNA by itself, 42 bases read in frame from the first base. V gives up 5 bases and J gives up 4 bases, and the segment between their germline ends measures 15 bases. As encoded in the germline V gene, CDR1 is SNHLY while CDR2 is FYNNEI.